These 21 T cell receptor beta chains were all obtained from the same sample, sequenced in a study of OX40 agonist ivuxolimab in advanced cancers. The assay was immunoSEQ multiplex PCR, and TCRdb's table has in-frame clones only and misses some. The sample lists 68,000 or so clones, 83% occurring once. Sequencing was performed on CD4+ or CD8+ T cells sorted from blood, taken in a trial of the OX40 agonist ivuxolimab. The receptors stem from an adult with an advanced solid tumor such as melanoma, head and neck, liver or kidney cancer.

This CDR3 reads CASSGPAYGYTF. For the CDR3, the DNA is TGTGCCAGCAGTGGGCCCGCCTATGGCTACACCTTC. The rearrangement uses TRBV2 and TRBJ1-2; D is uncertain. The CDR3 contains 12 residues. The germline CDR1 and CDR2 sequences are SNHLY and FYNNEI. Trimming removed 4 bases from V and 4 bases from J, with 7 bases in between.

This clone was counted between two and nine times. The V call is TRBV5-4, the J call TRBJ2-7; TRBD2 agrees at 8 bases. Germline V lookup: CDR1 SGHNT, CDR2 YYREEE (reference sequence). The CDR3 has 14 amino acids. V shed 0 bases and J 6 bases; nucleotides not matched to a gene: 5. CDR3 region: CASSLGGLASEQYF. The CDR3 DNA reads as TGTGCCAGCAGCTTGGGTGGACTAGCAAGCGAGCAGTACTTC.

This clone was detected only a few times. This CDR3 is CASRERFLVEQYF. The CDR3 nucleotides are TGTGCCAGCAGGGAGCGGTTTCTTGTGGAGCAGTACTTC. The chain recombines TRBV2 with TRBJ2-7; a possible D gene is TRBD2 (5 bases). This CDR3 spans 13 amino acids. The germline CDR1 and CDR2 sequences are SNHLY and FYNNEI. The ends were cut back, 6 bases at V and 7 bases at J, with 16 bases in the middle.

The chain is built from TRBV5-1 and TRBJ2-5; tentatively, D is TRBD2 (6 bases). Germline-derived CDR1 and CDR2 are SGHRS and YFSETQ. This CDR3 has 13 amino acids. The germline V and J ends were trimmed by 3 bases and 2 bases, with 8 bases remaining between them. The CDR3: CASSSRGQETQYF. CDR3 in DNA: TGCGCCAGCAGCTCCCGGGGGCAAGAGACCCAGTACTTC.

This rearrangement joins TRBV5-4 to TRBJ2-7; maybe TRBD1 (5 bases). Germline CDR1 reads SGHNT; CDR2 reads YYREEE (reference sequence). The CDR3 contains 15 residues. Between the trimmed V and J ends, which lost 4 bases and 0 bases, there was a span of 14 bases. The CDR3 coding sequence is TGTGCCAGCAGCCCCCAGGGAAGGGGCTCCTACGAGCAGTACTTC. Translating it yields CASSPQGRGSYEQYF.

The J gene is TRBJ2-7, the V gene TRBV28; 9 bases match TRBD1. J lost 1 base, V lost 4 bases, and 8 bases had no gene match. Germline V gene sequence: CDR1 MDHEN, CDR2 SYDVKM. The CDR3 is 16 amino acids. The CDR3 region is CASSSFYRGQSYEQYF. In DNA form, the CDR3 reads TGTGCCAGCAGTTCCTTCTACAGGGGGCAATCCTACGAGCAGTACTTC.

The CDR3 spells CASSDRLEETQYF. The DNA of the CDR3 is TGCGCCAGCAGCGACCGACTAGAAGAGACCCAGTACTTC. The chain is built from TRBV5-1 and TRBJ2-5; D is perhaps TRBD2 (6 bases). Between the trimmed V and J ends, which lost 4 bases and 3 bases, there was a span of 10 bases. The CDR3 is 13 residues long. In germline, CDR1 is SGHRS, CDR2 YFSETQ.

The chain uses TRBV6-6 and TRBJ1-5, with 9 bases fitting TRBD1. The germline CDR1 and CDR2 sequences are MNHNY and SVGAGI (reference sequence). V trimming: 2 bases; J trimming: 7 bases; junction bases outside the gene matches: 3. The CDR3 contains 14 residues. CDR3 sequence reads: CASSYDRGNQPQHF. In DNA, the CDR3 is TGTGCCAGCAGTTACGACAGGGGGAACCAGCCCCAGCATTTT.

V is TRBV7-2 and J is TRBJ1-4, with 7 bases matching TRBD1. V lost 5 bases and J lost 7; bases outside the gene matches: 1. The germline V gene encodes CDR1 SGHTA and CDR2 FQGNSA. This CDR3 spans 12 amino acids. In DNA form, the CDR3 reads TGTGCCAGCAGCCGGACAGGTGAAAAACTGTTTTTT. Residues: CASSRTGEKLFF.

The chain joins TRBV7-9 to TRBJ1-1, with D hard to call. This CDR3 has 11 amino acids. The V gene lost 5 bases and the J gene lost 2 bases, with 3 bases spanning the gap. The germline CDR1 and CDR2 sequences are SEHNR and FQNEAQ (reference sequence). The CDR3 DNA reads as TGTGCCAGCAGCGGCAACACTGAAGCTTTCTTT. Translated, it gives CASSGNTEAFF. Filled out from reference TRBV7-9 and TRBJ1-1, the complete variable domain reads DTGVSQNPRHKITKRGQNVTFRCDPISEHNRLYWYRQTLGQGPEFLTYFQNEAQLEKSRLLSDRFSAERPKGSFSTLEIQRTEQGDSAMYLCASSGNTEAFFGQGTRLTVV.

CDR3 DNA: TGTGCCAGCGGCCGGGGAGGAGATACGCAGTATTTT. This codes for CASGRGGDTQYF. The rearrangement links TRBV6-5 to TRBJ2-3; D is possibly TRBD2 (6 bases). With 8 bases removed from V and 5 bases from J, the gap between germline ends came to 11 bases. The CDR3 loop spans 12 amino acids. Germline V gene lookup returns CDR1 MNHEY and CDR2 SVGAGI.

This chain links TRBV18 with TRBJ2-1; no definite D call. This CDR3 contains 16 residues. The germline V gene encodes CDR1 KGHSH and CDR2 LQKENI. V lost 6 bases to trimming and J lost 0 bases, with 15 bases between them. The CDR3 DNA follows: TGTGCCAGCTCTCGAACGACACGAGTCTCCTACAATGAGCAGTTCTTC. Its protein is CASSRTTRVSYNEQFF.

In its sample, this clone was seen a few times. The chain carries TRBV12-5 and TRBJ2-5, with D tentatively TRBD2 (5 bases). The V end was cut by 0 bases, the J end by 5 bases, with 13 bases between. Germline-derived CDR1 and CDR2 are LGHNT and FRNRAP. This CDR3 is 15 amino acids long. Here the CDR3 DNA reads TGTGCTAGTGGTTTGGTAGTGGGGAGAGGGGAGACCCAGTACTTC. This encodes CASGLVVGRGETQYF.

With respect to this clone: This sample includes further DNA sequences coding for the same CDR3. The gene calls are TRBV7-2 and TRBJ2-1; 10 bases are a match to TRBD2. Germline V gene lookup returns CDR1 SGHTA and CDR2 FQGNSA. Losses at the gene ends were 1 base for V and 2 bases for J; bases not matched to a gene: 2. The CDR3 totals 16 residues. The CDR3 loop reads CASSLVAGGTYNEQFF. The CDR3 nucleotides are TGTGCCAGCAGCTTAGTAGCGGGGGGCACCTACAATGAGCAGTTCTTC.

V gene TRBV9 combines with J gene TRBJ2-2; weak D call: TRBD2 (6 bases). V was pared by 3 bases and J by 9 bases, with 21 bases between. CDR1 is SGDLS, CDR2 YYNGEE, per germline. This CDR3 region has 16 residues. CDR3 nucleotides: TGTGCCAGCAGCGCCTCTGGGACTCCTGGCGCCCGGGAGCTGTTTTTT. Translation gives CASSASGTPGARELFF. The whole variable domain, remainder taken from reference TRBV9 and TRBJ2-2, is DSGVTQTPKHLITATGQRVTLRCSPRSGDLSVYWYQQSLDQGLQFLIQYYNGEERAKGNILERFSAQQFPDLHSELNLSSLELGDSALYFCASSASGTPGARELFFGEGSRLTVL.

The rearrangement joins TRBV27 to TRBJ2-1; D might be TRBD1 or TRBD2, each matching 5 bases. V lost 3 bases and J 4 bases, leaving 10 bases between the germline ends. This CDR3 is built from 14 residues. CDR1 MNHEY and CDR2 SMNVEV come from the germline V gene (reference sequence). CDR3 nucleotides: TGTGCCAGCAGTTTGGTTGGGGGATACAATGAGCAGTTCTTC. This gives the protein CASSLVGGYNEQFF.

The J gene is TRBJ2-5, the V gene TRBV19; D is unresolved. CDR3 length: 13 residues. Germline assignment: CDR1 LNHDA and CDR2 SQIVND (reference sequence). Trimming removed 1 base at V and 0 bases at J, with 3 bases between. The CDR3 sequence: CASSIANQETQYF. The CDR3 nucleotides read TGTGCCAGTAGTATAGCCAACCAAGAGACCCAGTACTTC. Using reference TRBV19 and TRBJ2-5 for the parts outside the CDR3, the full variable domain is DGGITQSPKYLFRKEGQNVTLSCEQNLNHDAMYWYRQDPGQGLRLIYYSQIVNDFQKGDIAEGYSVSREKKESFPLTVTSAQKNPTAFYLCASSIANQETQYFGPGTRLLVL.

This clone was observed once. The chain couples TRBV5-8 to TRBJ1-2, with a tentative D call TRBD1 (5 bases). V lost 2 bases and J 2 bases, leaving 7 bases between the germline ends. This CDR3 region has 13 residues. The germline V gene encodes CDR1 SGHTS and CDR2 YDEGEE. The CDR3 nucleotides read TGTGCCAGCAGCTTCGGGACGAACTATGGCTACACCTTC. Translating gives CASSFGTNYGYTF.

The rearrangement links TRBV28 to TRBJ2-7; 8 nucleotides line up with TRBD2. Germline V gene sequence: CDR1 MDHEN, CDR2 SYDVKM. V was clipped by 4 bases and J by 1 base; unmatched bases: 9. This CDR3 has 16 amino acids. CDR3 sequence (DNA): TGTGCCAGCAGTTCACCGGGACTAGGAATGTCCTACGAGCAGTACTTC. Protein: CASSSPGLGMSYEQYF.

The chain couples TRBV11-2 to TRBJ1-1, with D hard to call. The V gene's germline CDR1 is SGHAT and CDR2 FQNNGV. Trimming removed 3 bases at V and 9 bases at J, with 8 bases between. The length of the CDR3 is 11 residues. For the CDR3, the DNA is TGTGCCAGCAGCTTTGGACTCCAAGCTTTCTTT. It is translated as CASSFGLQAFF.

The CDR3 DNA reads TGTGCCTGGAGTGGCCAGGGGCCCCAGCATTTT. This gives the protein CAWSGQGPQHF. The chain has TRBV30 and TRBJ1-5; a possible D gene is TRBD1 (5 bases). There are 11 residues in the CDR3. The V gene's germline CDR1 is GTSNPN and CDR2 SVGIG (reference sequence). V shed 1 base and J shed 9 bases, with 7 bases lying between them. Complete variable domain (other parts from reference TRBV30 and TRBJ1-5): SQTIHQWPATLVQPVGSPLSLECTVEGTSNPNLYWYRQAAGRGLQLLFYSVGIGQISSEVPQNLSASRPQDRQFILSSKKLLLSDSGFYLCAWSGQGPQHFGDGTRLSIL.